The clone carrying this T cell receptor beta chain was seen once. Its matching antigen is unknown. Use of 60 Vbeta and 13 Jbeta primers characterized the PCR. Assay: immunoSEQ multiplex PCR; the TCRdb copy retains only in-frame clones and omits some. The table lists some 170,000 clones, around 75% of them singletons. The CDR3 extends over 16 amino acids. CDR1 and CDR2 from the germline V gene are SGHRS and YFSETQ. V was clipped by 0 bases and J by 0 bases, with 11 bases between them. This entry belongs to a study of cytomegalovirus exposure and HLA in healthy donors. Study results and limitations: Prior analysis indicated that the majority of TCR beta V segments exhibited productivity approximately 87% or approximately 30% of the time.

The rearrangement links TRBV5-1 to TRBJ2-3, with D tentatively TRBD2 (6 bases). The specimen sequenced was PBMCs. The receptor was isolated from a female donor in good health and CMV-seronegative. CDR3 nucleotide sequence: TGCGCCAGCAGCTTGGGCCGGGGGACTAGCACAGATACGCAGTATTTT. As protein: CASSLGRGTSTDTQYF.